These 15 T cell receptor beta chains were all obtained from the same sample, sequenced in a study of blood T cell repertoires in COVID-19. Assay used: immunoSEQ multiplex PCR; TCRdb lists only in-frame clones, some missing. Of over 120,000 clones in the sample, 80% were seen once. Sequences were obtained from peripheral blood. These receptor sequences come from a man aged 70-80 years who had recovered from COVID-19.

The chain recombines TRBV3-1 (or the pseudogene TRBV3-2) with TRBJ2-3; the D gene is possibly TRBD1 (6 bases). V dropped 0 bases and J dropped 4 bases, with 14 bases sitting between them. The CDR3 totals 16 residues. Germline-derived CDR1 and CDR2 are LGHDT and YNNKEL (reference sequence). CDR3 coding DNA: TGTGCCAGCAGCCAAGATCTGGGGGCCAACGCAGATACGCAGTATTTT. Translation: CASSQDLGANADTQYF.

The chain has TRBV28 and TRBJ2-7; D unresolved. In germline, CDR1 is MDHEN, CDR2 SYDVKM. The CDR3 runs to 15 residues. Trimming removed 3 bases from V and 2 bases from J, with 14 bases in between. CDR3 loop: CASSFPSAGAYEQYF. The CDR3 bases are TGTGCCAGCAGTTTCCCCTCCGCAGGCGCCTACGAGCAGTACTTC.

This chain connects TRBV5-1 to TRBJ2-7; 9 bases match TRBD2. V shed 4 bases, J shed 3 bases, and the junction held 8 bases outside the gene matches. From germline, CDR1 is SGHRS and CDR2 YFSETQ. The CDR3 covers 15 residues. The CDR3 spells CASSVIAGVNYEQYF. CDR3 bases: TGCGCCAGCAGCGTCATAGCGGGAGTTAACTACGAGCAGTACTTC.

The chain uses TRBV27 and TRBJ2-1; TRBD2 aligns across 11 bases. After removal of 4 bases from V and 4 bases from J, the junction contained 6 bases not matched to a gene. This CDR3 spans 16 amino acids. Germline V gene lookup returns CDR1 MNHEY and CDR2 SMNVEV (reference sequence). CDR3 nucleotides: TGTGCCAGCAGTTCTCTAGCGGGAGGAACGTACAATGAGCAGTTCTTC. This sequence encodes CASSSLAGGTYNEQFF.

This clone was recorded many times. The chain combines TRBV5-1 with TRBJ2-2; 7 bases map to TRBD1. The CDR3 length is 16 residues. The trim removed 0 bases at V and 0 bases at J, leaving 2 bases unmatched. Germline V gene lookup returns CDR1 SGHRS and CDR2 YFSETQ. CDR3 amino acids: CASSLGGTANTGELFF. The CDR3 region has the DNA TGCGCCAGCAGCTTGGGAGGGACAGCGAACACCGGGGAGCTGTTTTTT.

V gene TRBV18 combines with J gene TRBJ2-1, with D hard to call. V gave up 6 bases and J gave up 6 bases, with 3 bases separating them. Per the germline V gene, CDR1 is KGHSH and CDR2 is LQKENI. The length of the CDR3 is 10 residues. The CDR3 nucleotides read TGTGCCAGCTCGCGCAATGAGCAGTTCTTC. This translates into CASSRNEQFF. The whole variable domain, filled in from reference TRBV18 and TRBJ2-1, reads NAGVMQNPRHLVRRRGQEARLRCSPMKGHSHVYWYRQLPEEGLKFMVYLQKENIIDESGMPKERFSAEFPKEGPSILRIQQVVRGDSAAYFCASSRNEQFFGPGTRLTVL.

The V gene is TRBV3-1 (or the pseudogene TRBV3-2), the J gene TRBJ1-1; 8 bases are a match to TRBD1. V shed 5 bases, J shed 3 bases, and the junction held 5 bases outside the gene matches. The CDR3 has 14 amino acids. Germline values: CDR1 LGHDT, CDR2 YNNKEL (reference sequence). The CDR3 DNA reads TGTGCCAGCAGCGAGACAGGGGCGGACACTGAAGCTTTCTTT. It specifies CASSETGADTEAFF.

This clone was observed a single time. The V and J genes are TRBV6-1 and TRBJ1-3; D might be TRBD1 (5 bases). This CDR3 spans 15 amino acids. From germline, CDR1 is MNHNS and CDR2 SASEGT. V dropped 2 bases and J dropped 5 bases, with 13 bases sitting between them. The CDR3 nucleotides read TGTGCCAGCAGTGAATTCGGGGGGTCAAGAAACACCATATATTTT. Encoded protein: CASSEFGGSRNTIYF.

The V call is TRBV2, the J call TRBJ2-1; TRBD1 agrees at 7 bases. Looked up from germline, CDR1 is SNHLY and CDR2 is FYNNEI. The ends lost 7 bases at V and 2 bases at J; junction bases unmatched: 14. This CDR3 is 17 amino acids long. DNA for the CDR3: TGTGCCAGCAACTACGGGATAGGACAGGTGACCTACAATGAGCAGTTCTTC. Translation: CASNYGIGQVTYNEQFF.

This clone was picked up one time. The CDR3 sequence: CASRPLGGAGAFF. The DNA of the CDR3 is TGTGCCAGCAGACCATTAGGAGGGGCTGGAGCTTTCTTT. This chain uses TRBV27 with TRBJ1-1; D is perhaps TRBD1 (5 bases). Germline V gene data show CDR1 as MNHEY and CDR2 as SMNVEV (reference sequence). Between the trimmed V and J ends, which lost 6 bases and 10 bases, there was a span of 18 bases. The CDR3 has 13 amino acids.

The rearrangement joins TRBV6-2 or TRBV6-3 to TRBJ2-5; a possible D gene is TRBD1 (5 bases). Germline CDR1 and CDR2: MNHEY and SVGEGT. This CDR3 is built from 14 residues. Trimming took 6 bases from V and 3 from J, leaving 14 bases between them. In DNA, the CDR3 is TGTGCCAGCAGCGGACCAGCAGGGAAAGAGACCCAGTACTTC. Its protein is CASSGPAGKETQYF.

The chain uses TRBV4-1 and TRBJ2-7, with D possibly being TRBD1 (6 bases). V was cut by 4 bases and J by 0 bases, with 10 bases left in between. In germline, CDR1 is MGHRA, CDR2 YSYEKL. The CDR3 consists of 14 residues. This CDR3 is CASSRPGVSYEQYF. The CDR3 DNA reads as TGCGCCAGCAGCCGGCCAGGGGTCTCCTACGAGCAGTACTTC.

The rearrangement uses TRBV27 and TRBJ2-1; 7 nucleotides agree with TRBD2. Germline trimming cut 4 bases from V and 10 bases from J; bases unmatched to any gene: 10. This CDR3 is 14 amino acids long. The germline V gene encodes CDR1 MNHEY and CDR2 SMNVEV (reference sequence). Here the CDR3 DNA reads TGTGCCAGCAGTTCCCCGGGGGGTTGGAGGGAGCAGTTCTTC. Amino acid sequence: CASSSPGGWREQFF.

Note on this clone: Other nucleotide sequences in the sample specify the same CDR3. The genes are TRBV5-1 and TRBJ1-1; D might be TRBD1 (5 bases). Germline CDR1 reads SGHRS; CDR2 reads YFSETQ. The CDR3 contains 12 residues. Trimming left V 0 bases short and J 8 bases short, with 8 bases between. CDR3 nucleotide sequence: TGCGCCAGCAGCTTGGTGTCAGGGGAAGCTTTCTTT. Translating gives CASSLVSGEAFF.

The chain recombines TRBV19 with TRBJ1-1; TRBD1 aligns across 7 bases. This CDR3 is built from 15 residues. Trimming removed 6 bases from V and 3 bases from J; junction bases left unmatched: 10. Germline V gene lookup returns CDR1 LNHDA and CDR2 SQIVND (reference sequence). The CDR3 loop reads CASRGQSPRDTEAFF. CDR3 nucleotides: TGTGCCAGTAGGGGACAGTCCCCGAGAGACACTGAAGCTTTCTTT.